This T cell receptor beta chain comes out of a study of blood T cell repertoires in COVID-19. CDR3 length: 12 amino acids. Germline values: CDR1 SQVTM, CDR2 ANQGSEA. Deletions cut 2 bases from V and 11 bases from J, with 13 bases between. As originally analysed: Cell counts per sample came from amplifying reference gene primers. Clones were sequenced by immunoSEQ multiplex PCR, and TCRdb holds only the in-frame ones, with some missing. V and J calls and clone size are given by that table; D and trimming were obtained from the DNA. The sample comprises 60,000 to 70,000 clones, more than 90% of which are singletons, and about an eighth rests with the top ten.

This clonotype was sampled from a human donor with active COVID-19. The donor label of this sample is uncertain. The specimen was peripheral blood. This rearrangement joins TRBV29-1 to TRBJ1-5; D unresolved. The CDR3, as DNA: TGCAGCGTTGAATCGTCTAAATTGGCCCAGCATTTT. It yields the protein CSVESSKLAQHF. Variable domain in full (rest from reference TRBV29-1 and TRBJ1-5): SAVISQKPSRDICQRGTSLTIQCQVDSQVTMMFWYRQQPGQSLTLIATANQGSEATYESGFVIDKFPISRPNLTFSTLTVSNMSPEDSSIYLCSVESSKLAQHFGDGTRLSIL.